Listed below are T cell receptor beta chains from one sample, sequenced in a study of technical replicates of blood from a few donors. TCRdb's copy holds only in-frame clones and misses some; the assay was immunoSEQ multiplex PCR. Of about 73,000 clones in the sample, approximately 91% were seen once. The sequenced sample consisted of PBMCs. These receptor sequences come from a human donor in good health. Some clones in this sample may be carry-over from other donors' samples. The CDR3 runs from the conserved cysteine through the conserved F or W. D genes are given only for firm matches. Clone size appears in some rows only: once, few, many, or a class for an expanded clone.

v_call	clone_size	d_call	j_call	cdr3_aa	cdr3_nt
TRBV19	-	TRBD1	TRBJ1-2	CASISDRGRPDGYTF	TGTGCCAGTATTTCGGACAGGGGGCGCCCCGATGGCTACACCTTC
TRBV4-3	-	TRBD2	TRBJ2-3	CASSQEWSGTSGDYTDTQYF	TGCGCCAGCAGCCAAGAATGGTCCGGGACTAGCGGGGACTACACAGATACGCAGTATTTT
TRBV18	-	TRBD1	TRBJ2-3	CASSPRTGGTDTQYF	TGTGCCAGCTCACCTCGGACAGGGGGCACAGATACGCAGTATTTT
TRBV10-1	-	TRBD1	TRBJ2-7	CATPPPPGQGTYEQYF	TGCGCCACCCCGCCACCCCCGGGACAGGGGACCTACGAGCAGTACTTC
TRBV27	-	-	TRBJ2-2	CASSSPRGVSTGELFF	TGTGCCAGCAGTTCGCCCAGGGGTGTGAGCACCGGGGAGCTGTTTTTT
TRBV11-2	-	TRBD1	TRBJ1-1	CASSPLRRQGSDTEAFF	TGTGCCAGCAGCCCTCTACGCAGACAGGGATCGGACACTGAAGCTTTCTTT
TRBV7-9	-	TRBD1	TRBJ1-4	CASSTGVTNEKLFF	TGTGCCAGCAGCACAGGGGTAACTAATGAAAAACTGTTTTTT
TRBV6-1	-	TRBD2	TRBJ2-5	CASTLAGALQETQYF	TGTGCCAGCACCCTAGCGGGGGCCCTACAAGAGACCCAGTACTTC
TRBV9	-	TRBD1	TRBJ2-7	CASSVGQGAEQYF	TGTGCCAGCAGCGTAGGGCAGGGGGCCGAGCAGTACTTC
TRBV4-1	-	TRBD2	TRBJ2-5	CASSQPGTSGRLGKETQYF	TGCGCCAGCAGCCAACCCGGGACTAGCGGGAGGTTGGGCAAAGAGACCCAGTACTTC
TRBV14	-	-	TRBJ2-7	CASSQDWLKQYF	TGTGCCAGCAGCCAAGACTGGCTGAAGCAGTACTTC
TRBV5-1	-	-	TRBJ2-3	CASSLFAGDTQYF	TGCGCCAGCAGCTTGTTTGCCGGAGATACGCAGTATTTT
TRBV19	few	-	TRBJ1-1	CASSTGATEAFF	TGTGCCAGTAGTACAGGGGCTACTGAAGCTTTCTTT
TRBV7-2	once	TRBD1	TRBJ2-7	CASSRGQGGEQYF	TGTGCCAGCAGCCGGGGACAGGGGGGTGAGCAGTACTTC
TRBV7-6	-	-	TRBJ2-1	CASSPRAIGNNEQFF	TGTGCCAGCAGCCCCAGGGCCATCGGAAACAATGAGCAGTTCTTC
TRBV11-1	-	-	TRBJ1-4	CASSLQGGANEKLFF	TGTGCCAGCAGCTTACAAGGGGGAGCTAATGAAAAACTGTTTTTT
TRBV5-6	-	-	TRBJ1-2	CASSPRQAFNYGYTF	TGTGCCAGCAGCCCTCGACAGGCTTTTAACTATGGCTACACCTTC
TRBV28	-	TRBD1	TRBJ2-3	CASGQGVDTQYF	TGTGCCAGTGGACAGGGTGTGGATACGCAGTATTTT
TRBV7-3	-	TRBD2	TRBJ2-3	CASSPSGGASDTQYF	TGTGCCAGCAGCCCGTCGGGGGGGGCGTCAGATACGCAGTATTTT
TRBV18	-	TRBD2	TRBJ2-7	CASSPGSGREYEQYF	TGTGCCAGCTCACCAGGGAGCGGGAGGGAGTACGAGCAGTACTTC
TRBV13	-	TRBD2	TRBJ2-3	CASSFIVSTSGAADTQYF	TGTGCCAGCAGCTTCATAGTTTCGACTAGCGGGGCTGCAGATACGCAGTATTTT
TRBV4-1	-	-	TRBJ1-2	CASSQGGGGKNYGYTF	TGCGCCAGCAGCCAAGGAGGGGGGGGAAAGAACTATGGCTACACCTTC
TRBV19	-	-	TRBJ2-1	CASRVQRTGNQFEQFF	TGTGCCAGTAGGGTACAAAGAACCGGGAACCAGTTTGAGCAGTTCTTC